Each of the 19 T cell receptor beta chains below was sequenced from the same sample in a study of shared clonotypes between healthy human individuals (dated by TCRdb to the early 2020s). Libraries were built with the immunoSEQ multiplex PCR assay. Sourced from immuneACCESS, this table was stored by TCRdb with only in-frame sequences that have V and J called. A share of the clones is absent; for the studies checked, an unresolved V gene accounts for under half, and the remainder has no known explanation. The sample has over 2 million clones on record, 95% of them singletons. Roughly 0.13% of the sample is held by the ten biggest clonotypes. Material for sequencing was naive CD4+ T cells sorted from blood. Interpreted using the paper, the cell subset or site label stands for: CD45RA+ positively selected. The receptors come from a man in his late teens or twenties in good health.

This clone was observed a handful of times. The rearrangement joins TRBV10-2 to TRBJ1-5, with 8 bases matching TRBD1. J lost 6 bases, V lost 8 bases, and 6 bases had no gene match. The CDR3 sequence is 13 residues long. Germline CDR1 and CDR2: WSHSY and SAAADI. Here the CDR3 DNA reads TGCGCCAGCGGAGGGCAGGGGGCTCAGCCCCAGCATTTT. As protein: CASGGQGAQPQHF.

This clone was detected only once. The chain joins TRBV6-5 to TRBJ2-3; 8 nucleotides line up with TRBD1. Germline V gene lookup returns CDR1 MNHEY and CDR2 SVGAGI. The CDR3 extends over 15 amino acids. Trimming cost V 5 bases and J 4 bases; bases outside gene matches: 8. CDR3 loop: CASSRTGLKADTQYF. Written as DNA, the CDR3 is TGTGCCAGCAGTCGGACAGGGTTAAAAGCAGATACGCAGTATTTT.

The V gene is TRBV6-1, the J gene TRBJ1-2; no firm D call. Germline V gene data show CDR1 as MNHNS and CDR2 as SASEGT. The CDR3 is 12 amino acids. V was clipped by 8 bases and J by 5 bases, with 12 bases between them. CDR3 DNA: TGTGCCAGCGAACCACAGAAGTATGGCTACACCTTC. It yields the protein CASEPQKYGYTF.

Regarding this clone: The sample contains more than one DNA sequence encoding this CDR3. The chain is built from TRBV30 and TRBJ2-5; the D gene is possibly TRBD2 (5 bases). V was shortened by 2 bases and J by 2 bases, with 6 bases between the two germline ends. CDR3 size: 12 residues. Germline lookup yields CDR1 GTSNPN and CDR2 SVGIG (reference sequence). CDR3 amino acids: CAWSTGQETQYF. The CDR3, as DNA: TGTGCCTGGAGTACGGGGCAAGAGACCCAGTACTTC.

The V call is TRBV6-5, the J call TRBJ2-7; tentative D call: TRBD1 (8 bases). Trimming took off 4 bases at V and 6 bases at J, with 13 bases between the two ends. Germline CDR1 and CDR2: MNHEY and SVGAGI. The CDR3 length is 13 residues. The CDR3 nucleotides are TGTGCCAGCAGTTTATACAGGGGGGGCGAGCAGTACTTC. Its protein product is CASSLYRGGEQYF.

The rearrangement links TRBV28 to TRBJ2-7; 8 nucleotides line up with TRBD1. Trimming at V came to 9 bases and at J to 3 bases, leaving 7 bases not matched to a gene. This CDR3 is built from 13 residues. The germline gives CDR1 MDHEN, CDR2 SYDVKM. CDR3 region: CASAGQALYEQYF. Here the CDR3 DNA reads TGTGCCAGTGCGGGACAGGCTCTCTACGAGCAGTACTTC.

The J gene is TRBJ1-1, the V gene TRBV5-1; D might be TRBD1 (6 bases). V was pared by 8 bases and J by 6 bases, with 26 bases between. The CDR3 is 16 amino acids. Germline V gives CDR1 SGHRS, CDR2 YFSETQ. The CDR3 loop reads CASRRTDGSGDPEAFF. The CDR3 DNA is TGCGCCAGTAGACGGACAGATGGTAGTGGAGACCCTGAAGCTTTCTTT. Variable domain in full (rest from reference TRBV5-1 and TRBJ1-1): KAGVTQTPRYLIKTRGQQVTLSCSPISGHRSVSWYQQTPGQGLQFLFEYFSETQRNKGNFPGRFSGRQFSNSRSEMNVSTLELGDSALYLCASRRTDGSGDPEAFFGQGTRLTVV.

This chain connects TRBV19 to TRBJ1-6, with D possibly matching TRBD1 (5 bases). Germline V CDR1 and CDR2: LNHDA, SQIVND (reference sequence). V lost 3 bases, J lost 10 bases, and 13 bases lay in between. This CDR3 is 14 amino acids long. The CDR3 DNA reads TGTGCCAGTAGTATCTTCCAGGGTGGATCACCCCTCCACTTT. It encodes CASSIFQGGSPLHF.

The chain is built from TRBV5-1 and TRBJ2-5, with D perhaps TRBD1 (5 bases). This CDR3 is 14 amino acids long. The germline gives CDR1 SGHRS, CDR2 YFSETQ. V lost 6 bases to trimming and J lost 1 base, with 13 bases between them. The CDR3 is CASTATALQETQYF. The CDR3 coding sequence is TGCGCCAGCACCGCGACAGCTCTCCAAGAGACCCAGTACTTC.

The chain links TRBV10-1 to TRBJ2-5; D may be TRBD1 (5 bases). Germline V CDR1 and CDR2: WNHNN, SYGVQD (reference sequence). Trimming took 6 bases from V and 1 from J, leaving 18 bases between them. The CDR3 is 16 amino acids. This CDR3 reads CASRLDTLNLQETQYF. The CDR3 DNA reads as TGCGCCAGCAGATTGGACACCCTGAACCTCCAAGAGACCCAGTACTTC.

The chain links TRBV4-1 to TRBJ2-3, with D unresolved. The V gene lost 4 bases and the J gene lost 5 bases, with 16 bases spanning the gap. This CDR3 comprises 15 residues. The germline gives CDR1 MGHRA, CDR2 YSYEKL. The CDR3 loop is CASSLYPGKGDTQYF. The CDR3 coding sequence is TGCGCCAGCAGCCTCTACCCTGGGAAGGGAGATACGCAGTATTTT.

The count of this clone is one. V gene TRBV11-2 combines with J gene TRBJ1-2; D unclear. The CDR3 is 14 amino acids. V was pared by 7 bases and J by 4 bases, with 16 bases between. CDR1 is SGHAT and CDR2 is FQNNGV in the germline V gene. The CDR3 DNA is TGTGCCAGCAAAGTAGACGTGCTCGCCTATGGCTACACCTTC. This gives the protein CASKVDVLAYGYTF.

This clone was counted a single time. The chain recombines TRBV10-3 with TRBJ2-3; 8 nucleotides match TRBD1. This CDR3 is built from 16 residues. Germline CDR1 is ENHRY and CDR2 is SYGVKD. J gave up 0 bases and V 3 bases, and 5 bases lay outside the gene matches. The CDR3 region is CAISDWGQASTDTQYF. CDR3 DNA sequence: TGTGCCATCAGTGACTGGGGACAGGCTAGCACAGATACGCAGTATTTT.

Details on this clone: The same CDR3 also results from other DNA sequences found in this sample. The chain recombines TRBV30 with TRBJ2-6, with a weak D call TRBD2 (5 bases). Germline assignment: CDR1 GTSNPN and CDR2 SVGIG (reference sequence). Trimming shortened V by 5 bases and J by 1 base, and 6 bases separated the two germline ends. The CDR3 sequence is 13 residues long. The CDR3 sequence: CAWGLSGANVLTF. CDR3 DNA: TGTGCCTGGGGACTGTCTGGGGCCAACGTCCTGACTTTC.

This chain joins TRBV5-1 and TRBJ1-6; D call uncertain. This CDR3 is built from 14 residues. V was shortened by 4 bases and J by 11 bases, with 16 bases between the two germline ends. Germline CDR1 is SGHRS and CDR2 is YFSETQ. CDR3 loop: CASSASRGETPLHF. The CDR3 DNA reads TGCGCCAGCAGCGCGAGCCGGGGTGAGACACCCCTCCACTTT.

The rearrangement joins TRBV5-1 to TRBJ1-1; 8 bases agree with TRBD1. V lost 2 bases, J lost 1 base, and 4 bases stayed unmatched. The CDR3 is 15 amino acids. Germline CDR1 SGHRS, CDR2 YFSETQ. For the CDR3, the DNA is TGCGCCAGCAGCTTCGACAGGGGCTCGAACACTGAAGCTTTCTTT. Encoded protein: CASSFDRGSNTEAFF.

The chain has TRBV7-8 and TRBJ2-7; TRBD1 aligns across 7 bases. The CDR3 sequence is 14 residues long. Germline CDR1 is SGHVS and CDR2 is FQNEAQ. The V segment lost 6 bases and the J segment 6 bases; nucleotides outside the gene matches: 11. This CDR3 is CASSLNRGPLEQYF. CDR3 bases: TGTGCCAGCAGTCTAAACAGGGGCCCGCTCGAGCAGTACTTC. Together with reference TRBV7-8 and TRBJ2-7, the CDR3 gives the full variable domain: GAGVSQSPRYKVAKRGQDVALRCDPISGHVSLFWYQQALGQGPEFLTYFQNEAQLDKSGLPSDRFFAERPEGSVSTLKIQRTQQEDSAVYLCASSLNRGPLEQYFGPGTRLTVT.

This chain uses TRBV25-1 with TRBJ2-7; D remains ambiguous. V was clipped by 3 bases and J by 4 bases, with 13 bases between them. This CDR3 is built from 14 residues. CDR1 MGHDK and CDR2 SYGVNS come from the germline V gene. The CDR3 region has the DNA TGTGCCAGCAGTGAGACGGGCGTCAGGTACGAGCAGTACTTC. Its translation is CASSETGVRYEQYF.

About this clone: The sample has other DNA sequences that encode this CDR3 too. The gene calls are TRBV5-1 and TRBJ1-1; the match to TRBD1 covers 7 bases. V dropped 4 bases and J dropped 1; count of bases not matched to a gene: 4. The CDR3 contains 14 residues. From germline, CDR1 is SGHRS and CDR2 YFSETQ. The CDR3, as DNA: TGCGCCAGCAGCCTGGACAGGCCGAACACTGAAGCTTTCTTT. Amino acid sequence: CASSLDRPNTEAFF.